The rows below give T cell receptor beta chains drawn from one sample of a study of blood T cell repertoires in COVID-19. Measured with immunoSEQ multiplex PCR; TCRdb has only the in-frame clones, and not every one. The sample includes some 160,000 clones, about 80% of them seen just once. Sequences were obtained from PBMCs or T cells enriched from blood (not recorded which). These TCRs come from a woman aged 55-70 years who had recovered from COVID-19. Each CDR3 is given with its conserved first and last residue. Each record gives: J gene, clone size, V gene, D gene, CDR3 DNA, CDR3 protein. A D gene is named only where the DNA matches it firmly. Where a row states a size, it is once, few, many or the class of an expanded clone; other rows omit it.

>TRBJ2-1|-|TRBV5-8|TRBD1
TGTGCCAGCAGCATAGGACAGGGTTCCTACAATGAGCAGTTCTTC
CASSIGQGSYNEQFF
>TRBJ1-5|once|TRBV19|TRBD1
TGTGCCAGTAGTTTTGGACAGGGTGGGAATCAGCCCCAGCATTTT
CASSFGQGGNQPQHF
>TRBJ2-1|-|TRBV6-1|-
TGTGCCAGCAGTGAAGGGCCCATCAATGAGCAGTTCTTC
CASSEGPINEQFF
>TRBJ2-5|-|TRBV11-3|TRBD2
TGTGCCAGCAGCTTAGGCTCTAGCGGGGGCCAAGAGACCCAGTACTTC
CASSLGSSGGQETQYF
>TRBJ1-1|-|TRBV10-2|TRBD1
TGCGCCAGCGGGACCCAGGGGGCTGAAGCTTTCTTT
CASGTQGAEAFF
>TRBJ1-3|once|TRBV19|TRBD1
TGTGCCAGTAGTATCAGGGGACAGGTTTCCTCTGGAAACACCATATATTTT
CASSIRGQVSSGNTIYF
>TRBJ1-1|-|TRBV7-8|-
TGTGCCAGCAGCTTGGCCTCGGGGGGCTCTGAAGCTTTCTTT
CASSLASGGSEAFF
>TRBJ2-1|-|TRBV24-1|-
TGTGCCACCAGTGATTTTCTACTCAATGAGCAGTTCTTC
CATSDFLLNEQFF
>TRBJ2-3|-|TRBV5-4|-
TGTGCCAGCAGCTTGGGCGGGGCCCTCACAGATACGCAGTATTTT
CASSLGGALTDTQYF
>TRBJ2-3|-|TRBV5-1|TRBD2
TGCGCCAGCAGCTTGGCCAGTGTACGTGCAGCGGGGGAATCAGATACGCAGTATTTT
CASSLASVRAAGESDTQYF
>TRBJ1-5|-|TRBV5-5|-
TGTGCCAGCAGCCAGCAGGATGGAGGTAATCAGCCCCAGCATTTT
CASSQQDGGNQPQHF
>TRBJ1-1|-|TRBV7-2|-
TGTGCCAGCAGCCAAGACAGAGACACTGAAGCTTTCTTT
CASSQDRDTEAFF
>TRBJ1-4|-|TRBV7-9|-
TGTGCCAGCAGCCGAGGTGGGGAAAAACTGTTTTTT
CASSRGGEKLFF
>TRBJ2-2|-|TRBV6-4|-
TGTGCCAGCAGTGACTCGGAGGCGTTCGGGGAGCTGTTTTTT
CASSDSEAFGELFF
>TRBJ1-2|-|TRBV27|-
TGTGCCAGCAGTTCACCAGGGTCCTCTAACTATGGCTACACCTTC
CASSSPGSSNYGYTF
>TRBJ2-7|-|TRBV5-4|-
TGTGCCAGCAGCTTGAAGACTAAGGGGGATTACGAGCAGTACTTC
CASSLKTKGDYEQYF
>TRBJ1-2|-|TRBV30|TRBD1
TGTGCCTGGGCTTACGGGACAGGGGGCGACTACACCTTC
CAWAYGTGGDYTF
>TRBJ2-6|-|TRBV9|TRBD1
TGTGCCAGCAGCGAGGGACAGAACTCTGGGGCCAACGTCCTGACTTTC
CASSEGQNSGANVLTF
>TRBJ2-7|-|TRBV24-1|TRBD1
TGTGCCACCAGTGATCCCCGACAGGGGGATTACGAGCAGTACTTC
CATSDPRQGDYEQYF
>TRBJ2-3|-|TRBV11-2|-
TGTGCCAGCAGTCCATGGGGGGGGCGCACAGATACGCAGTATTTT
CASSPWGGRTDTQYF
>TRBJ1-2|-|TRBV5-8|-
TGTGCCAGCAGCTTGGACGGAACCGCGGATGGCTACACCTTC
CASSLDGTADGYTF
>TRBJ1-1|-|TRBV6-4|-
TGTGCCAGCAGTGACTCGTTCGGGGTGGACACTGAAGCTTTCTTT
CASSDSFGVDTEAFF
>TRBJ1-5|-|TRBV19|-
TGTGCCAGTACCACTGGGGCAGGTAATAATCAGCCCCAGCATTTT
CASTTGAGNNQPQHF
>TRBJ2-3|once|TRBV19|TRBD1
TGTGCCAGTAGTCTAACCGGGACAGGGGGCACAGATACGCAGTATTTT
CASSLTGTGGTDTQYF
>TRBJ2-1|-|TRBV5-1|TRBD2
TGCGCCAGCAGGGGGACTAGCGGGGGGAAGGAGCAGTTCTTC
CASRGTSGGKEQFF
>TRBJ2-3|-|TRBV5-1|TRBD2
TGCGCCAGCAGCTTAATTGGCGGGGGGGTCACAGATACGCAGTATTTT
CASSLIGGGVTDTQYF
>TRBJ2-5|-|TRBV18|TRBD2
TGTGCCAGCTCACCCGAACTAGCGGGGTCTCAAGAGACCCAGTACTTC
CASSPELAGSQETQYF
>TRBJ2-5|-|TRBV5-1|TRBD1
TGCGCCAGCAGACCGGACAGGGGGCAAGAGACCCAGTACTTC
CASRPDRGQETQYF
>TRBJ1-4|-|TRBV28|TRBD1
TGTGCCAGCACCAACAGGGGGCGGGGTGAAAAACTGTTTTTT
CASTNRGRGEKLFF
>TRBJ1-6|-|TRBV14|-
TGTGCCAGCAGCCAAGTGTCGGGTTCACCCCTCCACTTT
CASSQVSGSPLHF